The 17 T cell receptor beta chains presented below share a single source sample, sequenced in a study of T cell responses to AZD1222 COVID-19 vaccine. TCRdb keeps only in-frame clones here, not all; method: immunoSEQ multiplex PCR. The repertoire has just under 85,000 clones, roughly nine tenths of them found once; the top ten carry roughly 7.7%. The sequencing here drew on peripheral blood, taken on day 0 of AZD1222 vaccination. The receptors derive from an adult in good health.

This chain joins TRBV6-5 and TRBJ2-1; D is perhaps TRBD2 (5 bases). Trimming left V 7 bases short and J 8 bases short, with 18 bases between. Germline CDR1 is MNHEY and CDR2 is SVGAGI. This CDR3 is built from 14 residues. CDR3: CASTLLGVSYEQFF. CDR3 coding DNA: TGTGCCAGCACTCTGTTGGGAGTGAGCTATGAGCAGTTCTTC.

This clone was found once. The chain is built from TRBV19 and TRBJ1-5, with unresolved D. Germline lookup yields CDR1 LNHDA and CDR2 SQIVND (reference sequence). CDR3 length equals 13 residues. The ends were cut back, 8 bases at V and 2 bases at J, with 10 bases in the middle. In DNA form, the CDR3 reads TGTGCCAGTCATGGGGTCGGCAATCAGCCCCAGCATTTT. Its protein product is CASHGVGNQPQHF. The variable domain in full, completed from reference TRBV19 and TRBJ1-5, reads DGGITQSPKYLFRKEGQNVTLSCEQNLNHDAMYWYRQDPGQGLRLIYYSQIVNDFQKGDIAEGYSVSREKKESFPLTVTSAQKNPTAFYLCASHGVGNQPQHFGDGTRLSIL.

The rearrangement links TRBV5-6 to TRBJ2-3; D remains unclear. The CDR3 sequence is 12 residues long. CDR1 and CDR2 (germline): SGHDT, YYEEEE. The V gene lost 0 bases and the J gene lost 3 bases, with 2 bases spanning the gap. The CDR3 sequence is CASSLATDTQYF. The DNA for the CDR3 is TGTGCCAGCAGCTTGGCGACAGATACGCAGTATTTT. The full variable domain, with the rest looked up from reference TRBV5-6 and TRBJ2-3, is DAGVTQSPTHLIKTRGQQVTLRCSPKSGHDTVSWYQQALGQGPQFIFQYYEEEERQRGNFPDRFSGHQFPNYSSELNVNALLLGDSALYLCASSLATDTQYFGPGTRLTVL.

The table lists this clone with a count of one. The gene calls are TRBV9 and TRBJ1-1; TRBD1 is a possible D gene (5 bases). CDR1 and CDR2 (germline): SGDLS, YYNGEE. Trimming pared 2 bases from V and 0 bases from J, leaving 8 bases between. This CDR3 has 14 residues. The CDR3 DNA follows: TGTGCCAGCAGCGTCCTACAGGTGAACACTGAAGCTTTCTTT. Its translation: CASSVLQVNTEAFF.

V and J are TRBV6-1 and TRBJ2-1; D is tentatively TRBD1 or TRBD2 (5 bases each). The V end lost 2 bases, the J end lost 3 bases, and 11 bases lay between the germline ends. Germline loops: CDR1 MNHNS, CDR2 SASEGT. The length of the CDR3 is 15 residues. CDR3 nucleotide sequence: TGTGCCAGCAGTGAACGGGACCGAAGCTACAATGAGCAGTTCTTC. The encoded protein is CASSERDRSYNEQFF.

The chain recombines TRBV7-2 with TRBJ2-7; TRBD1 matches at 8 bases. Germline lookup yields CDR1 SGHTA and CDR2 FQGNSA. Trimming took 4 bases from V and 6 from J; bases not matched to a gene: 11. CDR3 length: 15 amino acids. The CDR3 is CASSSRTGYGSEQYF. Written as DNA, the CDR3 is TGTGCCAGCAGCTCCAGGACAGGGTACGGATCCGAGCAGTACTTC.

The chain uses TRBV28 and TRBJ2-3; TRBD1 agrees at 7 bases. Germline V lookup: CDR1 MDHEN, CDR2 SYDVKM. This CDR3 is built from 15 residues. V shed 5 bases, J shed 5 bases, and the junction held 10 bases outside the gene matches. The DNA of the CDR3 is TGTGCCAGCAGTGCCCCGGACAGGTCTAGAGATACGCAGTATTTT. Its translation: CASSAPDRSRDTQYF.

The chain combines TRBV5-1 with TRBJ1-1; D may be TRBD1 (5 bases). Trimming left V 2 bases short and J 2 bases short, with 7 bases between. Looked up from germline, CDR1 is SGHRS and CDR2 is YFSETQ. The CDR3 has 13 residues. CDR3 sequence reads: CASSLQDNTEAFF. CDR3 bases: TGCGCCAGCAGCTTACAGGACAACACTGAAGCTTTCTTT.

The CDR3 here is CASRPLRYDRGRGETQYF. The CDR3 bases are TGTGCCAGCAGACCACTTAGATATGACAGGGGGCGGGGAGAGACCCAGTACTTC. The chain recombines TRBV28 with TRBJ2-5; 10 nucleotides match TRBD1. The germline CDR1 and CDR2 sequences are MDHEN and SYDVKM. J was trimmed by 4 bases and V by 6 bases; bases with no gene match: 17. CDR3 size: 18 residues.

The rearrangement uses TRBV5-4 and TRBJ2-7; 9 positions agree with TRBD1. Germline assignment: CDR1 SGHNT and CDR2 YYREEE (reference sequence). The CDR3 is 14 amino acids. Germline trimming cut 2 bases from V and 5 bases from J; bases unmatched to any gene: 5. The CDR3: CASSFPGQGHEQYF. The CDR3 nucleotides read TGTGCCAGCAGCTTCCCGGGACAGGGACACGAGCAGTACTTC.

V gene TRBV28 combines with J gene TRBJ1-2; 7 bases are a match to TRBD1. The V and J ends lost 5 bases and 4 bases, in that order; junction bases with no gene match: 13. The CDR3 runs to 16 residues. CDR1 is MDHEN, CDR2 SYDVKM, per germline. The CDR3 sequence is CASSLGTAAHIYGYTF. The CDR3 region has the DNA TGTGCCAGCAGTCTAGGGACAGCAGCACATATCTATGGCTACACCTTC.

The chain links TRBV15 to TRBJ2-2, with a weak D call TRBD2 (7 bases). V lost 2 bases and J lost 4, with 11 bases in between. Germline-derived CDR1 and CDR2 are LNHNV and YYDKDF (reference sequence). The CDR3 extends over 15 amino acids. The CDR3, as DNA: TGTGCCACCAGCAGATACGCGGGGGCCACCGGGGAGCTGTTTTTT. This codes for CATSRYAGATGELFF.

The chain has TRBV5-1 and TRBJ2-3; 7 nucleotides agree with TRBD2. The CDR3 has 14 residues. Losses at the gene ends were 1 base for V and 3 bases for J; bases not matched to a gene: 2. Per the germline V gene, CDR1 is SGHRS and CDR2 is YFSETQ. The CDR3 region has the DNA TGCGCCAGCAGCTTGCGGCGGGAGACAGATACGCAGTATTTT. Encoded protein: CASSLRRETDTQYF.

This chain links TRBV5-8 with TRBJ1-3; unclear D gene. Trimming took 0 bases from V and 2 from J, leaving 9 bases between them. Per the germline V gene, CDR1 is SGHTS and CDR2 is YDEGEE. The CDR3 contains 15 residues. CDR3 protein: CASSLEAGAGNTIYF. CDR3 coding DNA: TGTGCCAGCAGCTTGGAGGCCGGGGCTGGAAACACCATATATTTT.

The chain couples TRBV29-1 to TRBJ2-5; 11 bases fit TRBD1. The CDR3 loop spans 13 amino acids. Germline V gene lookup returns CDR1 SQVTM and CDR2 ANQGSEA. Trimming cost V 6 bases and J 4 bases; bases outside gene matches: 4. CDR3 region: CSVPGTGGETQYF. CDR3 DNA: TGCAGCGTCCCCGGGACAGGGGGAGAGACCCAGTACTTC.

The chain uses TRBV2 and TRBJ1-5; D unclear. Germline V gene sequence: CDR1 SNHLY, CDR2 FYNNEI. The CDR3 length is 15 residues. Trimming cost V 6 bases and J 0 bases, with 12 bases left between them. The CDR3 bases are TGTGCCAGCAGGTCGACAAGATTTAGCAATCAGCCCCAGCATTTT. Its protein product is CASRSTRFSNQPQHF.

In DNA form, the CDR3 reads TGTGCCAGCACGCTACAGGGGCGGGGGGAGCTGTTTTTT. Protein sequence: CASTLQGRGELFF. J is TRBJ2-2 and V is TRBV6-5, with 7 bases identical to TRBD1. Germline values: CDR1 MNHEY, CDR2 SVGAGI. After removal of 7 bases from V and 8 bases from J, the junction contained 7 bases not matched to a gene. CDR3 length equals 13 residues.